The 22 T cell receptor beta chains below come from one sample, sequenced in a study of T cell responses to AZD1222 COVID-19 vaccine. Measured with immunoSEQ multiplex PCR; TCRdb has only the in-frame clones, and not every one. The sample records about 84,000 clones, over 75% being singletons. The source was peripheral blood, collected 28 days after the second AZD1222 dose. These TCRs come from an adult who received the AZD1222 COVID-19 vaccine.

DNA for the CDR3: TGTGCCAGCTCCCCCCTCTCTGGAAACACCATATATTTT. The encoded protein is CASSPLSGNTIYF. The chain couples TRBV3-1 (or the pseudogene TRBV3-2) to TRBJ1-3, with unresolved D. The CDR3 runs 13 residues. V shed 8 bases and J shed 0 bases, with 8 bases lying between them. The germline V gene has CDR1 LGHDT and CDR2 YNNKEL (reference sequence).

V gene TRBV2 combines with J gene TRBJ2-3, with 8 bases aligning to TRBD2. Germline CDR1 is SNHLY and CDR2 is FYNNEI. This CDR3 is built from 14 residues. The J segment lost 7 bases and the V segment lost 4 bases, leaving 7 bases of the junction unmatched. The CDR3 sequence is CASSGGRSVNTQYF. The CDR3 region has the DNA TGTGCCAGCAGTGGCGGGAGGTCCGTTAATACGCAGTATTTT.

This chain uses TRBV2 with TRBJ1-2; D is unresolved. The length of the CDR3 is 14 residues. Germline V gives CDR1 SNHLY, CDR2 FYNNEI. The V and J ends lost 0 bases and 4 bases respectively, with 9 bases between them. CDR3 amino acids: CASSEAYRTYGYTF. The CDR3 DNA follows: TGTGCCAGCAGTGAAGCTTACCGAACCTATGGCTACACCTTC.

The chain combines TRBV6-5 with TRBJ2-7; D is possibly TRBD1 or TRBD2 (5 bases each). Germline CDR1 reads MNHEY; CDR2 reads SVGAGI. The CDR3 extends over 14 amino acids. Trimming removed 5 bases at V and 0 bases at J, with 11 bases between. In DNA, the CDR3 is TGTGCCAGCAGTCGGGACGGCAACTCCTACGAGCAGTACTTC. Translated, it gives CASSRDGNSYEQYF.

This clone was seen only a few times. The gene calls are TRBV5-5 and TRBJ2-7, with 7 bases that match TRBD2. In germline, CDR1 is SGHKS, CDR2 YYEKEE (reference sequence). The length of the CDR3 is 16 residues. V lost 3 bases to trimming and J lost 0 bases; unmatched junction nucleotides: 9. The CDR3 region has the DNA TGTGCCAGCAGCTCCGAACTAGCGTCAAGCTCCTACGAGCAGTACTTC. Translating it yields CASSSELASSSYEQYF.

The chain recombines TRBV5-1 with TRBJ2-2; 14 bases align to TRBD2. Germline assignment: CDR1 SGHRS and CDR2 YFSETQ. Losses at the gene ends were 3 bases for V and 6 bases for J; bases not matched to a gene: 10. This CDR3 contains 18 residues. The CDR3 bases are TGCGCCAGCAGCTCTGGTGGGACTAGCGGGAGAGGGGCCGGGGAGCTGTTTTTT. Protein: CASSSGGTSGRGAGELFF.

The chain is built from TRBV5-8 and TRBJ1-4, with D unresolved. This CDR3 is 16 amino acids long. Germline assignment: CDR1 SGHTS and CDR2 YDEGEE. Trimming cost V 3 bases and J 0 bases, with 12 bases left between them. CDR3 region: CASSWAYKSTNEKLFF. DNA for the CDR3: TGTGCCAGCAGCTGGGCCTACAAGTCAACTAATGAAAAACTGTTTTTT. The full variable domain, in which reference TRBV5-8 and TRBJ1-4 provide the parts outside the CDR3, is EAGVTQSPTHLIKTRGQQATLRCSPISGHTSVYWYQQALGLGLQFLLWYDEGEERNRGNFPPRFSGRQFPNYSSELNVNALELEDSALYLCASSWAYKSTNEKLFFGSGTQLSVL.

The V call is TRBV27, the J call TRBJ2-2; D not certain. V shed 5 bases and J shed 5 bases, with 12 bases lying between them. Germline values: CDR1 MNHEY, CDR2 SMNVEV (reference sequence). This CDR3 spans 14 amino acids. The DNA for the CDR3 is TGTGCCAGCAGTGCTTTGGCGCAAACCGGGGAGCTGTTTTTT. Translation: CASSALAQTGELFF.

This clone was counted between two and nine times. The V call is TRBV10-3, the J call TRBJ1-2; D is undetermined. V dropped 3 bases and J dropped 2 bases, with 10 bases sitting between them. The CDR3 extends over 14 amino acids. CDR1 and CDR2 (germline): ENHRY, SYGVKD. CDR3 loop: CAISESETNYGYTF. CDR3 bases: TGTGCCATCAGTGAATCGGAGACCAACTATGGCTACACCTTC.

The chain has TRBV21-1 and TRBJ2-2; TRBD1, the D gene given by the table, was not confirmed from the DNA. TRBV21-1 counts as a pseudogene. CDR3 length: 18 residues. The CDR3, as DNA: TGTGCCAGCAGCAAAGGGGCAGGGGGGACAGTGAACACCGGGGAGCTGTTTTTT. This sequence encodes CASSKGAGGTVNTGELFF.

The chain has TRBV5-6 and TRBJ2-5; possible D gene TRBD1, 6 bases. CDR3 size: 15 residues. V dropped 0 bases and J dropped 2 bases, with 11 bases sitting between them. In germline, CDR1 is SGHDT, CDR2 YYEEEE. CDR3 sequence (DNA): TGTGCCAGCAGCTTGGTACAGGGCCTTCAAGAGACCCAGTACTTC. It codes for CASSLVQGLQETQYF.

This chain uses TRBV19 with TRBJ1-5; D unresolved. The CDR3 contains 15 residues. The germline CDR1 and CDR2 sequences are LNHDA and SQIVND (reference sequence). Trimming shortened V by 5 bases and J by 1 base, and 12 bases separated the two germline ends. The CDR3 protein is CASSPTVSSNQPQHF. The CDR3 DNA reads as TGTGCCAGTAGTCCTACGGTCTCAAGCAATCAGCCCCAGCATTTT.

This clone has just a few counts. The CDR3 protein is CASSRDDNYGYTF. CDR3 nucleotides: TGTGCCAGTAGCCGGGACGATAACTATGGCTACACCTTC. This rearrangement joins TRBV19 to TRBJ1-2; weak D call: TRBD1 (5 bases). V was clipped by 6 bases and J by 1 base, with 9 bases between them. The CDR3 is made up of 13 amino acids. Per germline, CDR1 LNHDA and CDR2 SQIVND (reference sequence).

The CDR3 loop is CASGTGMMNQPQHF. CDR3 sequence (DNA): TGTGCCAGTGGGACAGGGATGATGAATCAGCCCCAGCATTTT. The chain carries TRBV27 and TRBJ1-5; 9 bases align to TRBD1. The trim removed 9 bases at V and 4 bases at J, leaving 7 bases unmatched. Germline V gene data show CDR1 as MNHEY and CDR2 as SMNVEV (reference sequence). The CDR3 sequence is 14 residues long.

This chain uses TRBV18 with TRBJ2-1; the match to TRBD1 covers 9 bases. Germline CDR1 reads KGHSH; CDR2 reads LQKENI. This CDR3 is 15 amino acids long. V gave up 3 bases and J gave up 10 bases; unmatched junction bases: 10. As DNA, the CDR3 is TGTGCCAGCTCACCCCGGGACAGGGAAGTGGACGAGCAGTTCTTC. Amino acids: CASSPRDREVDEQFF. The full variable domain, rest sourced from reference TRBV18 and TRBJ2-1, is NAGVMQNPRHLVRRRGQEARLRCSPMKGHSHVYWYRQLPEEGLKFMVYLQKENIIDESGMPKERFSAEFPKEGPSILRIQQVVRGDSAAYFCASSPRDREVDEQFFGPGTRLTVL.

V gene TRBV7-2 combines with J gene TRBJ2-7; TRBD2 matches 8 bases. V dropped 1 base and J dropped 2; count of bases not matched to a gene: 7. The germline V gene encodes CDR1 SGHTA and CDR2 FQGNSA. This CDR3 spans 16 amino acids. Here the CDR3 reads CASSLGSGSRPYEQYF. CDR3 nucleotide sequence: TGTGCCAGCAGCTTAGGAAGCGGGAGTAGACCCTACGAGCAGTACTTC.

This clone was counted between two and nine times. The rearrangement links TRBV6-5 to TRBJ2-7; D might be TRBD2 (6 bases). Trimming shortened V by 6 bases and J by 7 bases, and 16 bases separated the two germline ends. This CDR3 has 13 amino acids. Germline lookup yields CDR1 MNHEY and CDR2 SVGAGI. CDR3 sequence reads: CASSWEAGVEQYF. DNA of the CDR3: TGTGCCAGCAGCTGGGAGGCCGGCGTTGAGCAGTACTTC.

V usage is TRBV10-3 and J usage is TRBJ2-2; D is unclear. The CDR3 extends over 11 amino acids. Germline CDR1 ENHRY, CDR2 SYGVKD. V was shortened by 6 bases and J by 3 bases, with 2 bases between the two germline ends. CDR3 residues: CAIRDTGELFF. Here the CDR3 DNA reads TGTGCCATCAGAGACACCGGGGAGCTGTTTTTT.

This chain links TRBV28 with TRBJ2-5; maybe TRBD2 (7 bases). The CDR3 covers 17 residues. Trimming took 2 bases from V and 9 from J, leaving 25 bases between them. CDR1 is MDHEN and CDR2 is SYDVKM in the germline V gene. The CDR3 spells CASSLNTQGPNAGAQYF. The CDR3 coding sequence is TGTGCCAGCAGTTTAAATACACAGGGACCTAACGCGGGGGCCCAGTACTTC.

J is TRBJ1-6 and V is TRBV7-9; 7 positions match TRBD1. The CDR3 runs 16 residues. Trimming cost V 5 bases and J 9 bases; bases outside gene matches: 13. CDR1 and CDR2 (germline): SEHNR, FQNEAQ (reference sequence). DNA for the CDR3: TGTGCCAGCAGCCTCCAGACAGGGTTGAAGATTTCACCCCTCCACTTT. Translation gives CASSLQTGLKISPLHF.

This sequence joins TRBV24-1 and TRBJ2-7; D is uncertain. Trimming removed 0 bases from V and 4 bases from J, with 18 bases in between. Germline V lookup: CDR1 KGHDR, CDR2 SFDVKD. This CDR3 has 17 residues. CDR3 nucleotides: TGTGCCACCAGTGATTTGCAACGTGGTCCGCTAAGTTACGAGCAGTACTTC. Translation gives CATSDLQRGPLSYEQYF.

This chain connects TRBV18 to TRBJ2-1; 7 bases are shared with TRBD2. Losses at the gene ends were 3 bases for V and 1 base for J; bases not matched to a gene: 6. The CDR3 contains 16 residues. Germline CDR1 KGHSH, CDR2 LQKENI. CDR3 DNA: TGTGCCAGCTCACCCGTAGGACTAGTATCCTACAATGAGCAGTTCTTC. Its protein is CASSPVGLVSYNEQFF.